Detailed here is one T cell receptor (beta chain). These data belong to a study of blood T cell repertoires in COVID-19. Measured with immunoSEQ multiplex PCR; TCRdb has only the in-frame clones, and not every one. The top ten clones hold 0.95% to 1.5% of a sample with some 370,000 clones, roughly 90% of them seen once. Trimming left V 7 bases short and J 7 bases short, with 27 bases between. In germline, CDR1 is SGDLS, CDR2 YYNGEE. This CDR3 has 16 residues. The source is a man aged 35-49 years with acute or convalescent COVID-19. Specimen: peripheral blood. This chain connects TRBV9 to TRBJ2-7; D may be TRBD1 (6 bases). CDR3 in DNA: TGTGCCAGCTCCTCAGACGGGACACCTTCCTCCCGTGAGCAGTACTTC. Its translation is CASSSDGTPSSREQYF.